This TCR beta chain was profiled in a study of technical replicates of blood from several donors. The CDR3 is 15 amino acids. V was pared by 0 bases and J by 0 bases, with 9 bases between. Germline V gives CDR1 SGHTS, CDR2 YDEGEE. Sequencing used immunoSEQ multiplex PCR; TCRdb keeps in-frame clones, though not all of them. The table lists tens of thousands of clones, 75% to 95% of them singletons. V usage is TRBV5-8 and J usage is TRBJ1-1; D not certain. The sequence derives from a human donor in good health. The sequenced sample consisted of T cells isolated from PBMCs. CDR3 region: CASSLGGIMNTEAFF. The CDR3 coding sequence is TGTGCCAGCAGCTTGGGAGGAATCATGAACACTGAAGCTTTCTTT.